These 23 T cell receptor beta chains were all obtained from the same sample, sequenced in a study of T cell changes during pregnancy in multiple sclerosis. TCRdb keeps only in-frame clones here, not all; method: immunoSEQ multiplex PCR. The sample lists almost 20,000 clones; 70% to 90% were seen once. Sequencing was performed on CD8+ T cells from peripheral blood mononuclear cells, taken in the third trimester of pregnancy. The source is a female donor in good health, enrolled as a control in a pregnancy study.

The CDR3 protein is CASTRSERRQETQYF. For the CDR3, the DNA is TGTGCCAGCACCCGAAGCGAGCGTCGGCAAGAGACCCAGTACTTC. The chain joins TRBV9 to TRBJ2-5; no reliable D call. Between the trimmed V and J ends, which lost 6 bases and 2 bases, there was a span of 17 bases. The length of the CDR3 is 15 residues. Germline-derived CDR1 and CDR2 are SGDLS and YYNGEE.

CDR3 sequence reads: CASSQRGGAEAFF. In nucleotides, the CDR3 is TGCGCCAGCAGCCAACGGGGGGGGGCTGAAGCTTTCTTT. The V gene is TRBV4-1, the J gene TRBJ1-1; D possibly corresponds to TRBD1 (5 bases). The CDR3 extends over 13 amino acids. V was pared by 2 bases and J by 6 bases, with 10 bases between. CDR1 is MGHRA and CDR2 is YSYEKL in the germline V gene.

The rearrangement joins TRBV6-6 to TRBJ1-2; D is unresolved. The CDR3 sequence is 13 residues long. Trimming cost V 2 bases and J 2 bases, with 6 bases left between them. Germline V gene sequence: CDR1 MNHNY, CDR2 SVGAGI (reference sequence). This CDR3 is CASSYDTNYGYTF. The CDR3 nucleotides are TGTGCCAGCAGTTACGACACCAACTATGGCTACACCTTC.

This clone was counted a few times. This sequence joins TRBV7-9 and TRBJ2-1; TRBD1 matches 8 bases. V shed 0 bases, J shed 5 bases, and the junction held 3 bases outside the gene matches. The CDR3 loop spans 15 amino acids. Germline V gene sequence: CDR1 SEHNR, CDR2 FQNEAQ (reference sequence). The CDR3 loop is CASSLARTGHNEQFF. CDR3 sequence (DNA): TGTGCCAGCAGCTTAGCCAGGACAGGGCACAATGAGCAGTTCTTC.

In DNA form, the CDR3 reads TGTGCCAGCAGTGACTCTGCGGGGGGCCGAACCTACGAGCAGTACTTC. Protein: CASSDSAGGRTYEQYF. The chain links TRBV6-4 to TRBJ2-7; 8 bases agree with TRBD2. The ends lost 0 bases at V and 2 bases at J; junction bases unmatched: 6. The CDR3 runs to 16 residues. Germline V lookup: CDR1 MRHNA, CDR2 SNTAGT.

V usage is TRBV6-6 and J usage is TRBJ2-5; 8 bases are shared with TRBD1. The germline gives CDR1 MNHNY, CDR2 SVGAGI (reference sequence). With V trimmed by 3 bases and J by 5 bases, 5 bases remained unmatched. CDR3 size: 14 residues. The CDR3 spells CASSYSTGGETQYF. In DNA form, the CDR3 reads TGTGCCAGCAGTTATTCCACAGGGGGGGAGACCCAGTACTTC.

The V gene is TRBV9, the J gene TRBJ2-2, with no clear D. This CDR3 spans 13 amino acids. V was clipped by 3 bases and J by 2 bases, with 5 bases between them. The V gene's germline CDR1 is SGDLS and CDR2 YYNGEE. In DNA form, the CDR3 reads TGTGCCAGCAGCGCTCCTAACACCGGGGAGCTGTTTTTT. The encoded protein is CASSAPNTGELFF.

This chain links TRBV6-5 with TRBJ2-7; a possible D gene is TRBD1 (5 bases). The CDR3 is 15 residues long. V lost 2 bases, J lost 3 bases, and 14 bases lay in between. Per the germline V gene, CDR1 is MNHEY and CDR2 is SVGAGI. CDR3 sequence: CASSYMGGAYYEQYF. For the CDR3, the DNA is TGTGCCAGCAGTTACATGGGTGGGGCCTACTACGAGCAGTACTTC.

In its sample, this clone was seen a few times. The chain uses TRBV7-9 and TRBJ2-7; perhaps TRBD2 as D (5 bases). The V gene lost 4 bases and the J gene lost 2 bases, with 6 bases spanning the gap. Germline V gives CDR1 SEHNR, CDR2 FQNEAQ (reference sequence). The CDR3 is 12 residues long. CDR3 DNA: TGTGCCAGCAGCTCCGGGGCCTACGAGCAGTACTTC. Residues: CASSSGAYEQYF.

The J gene is TRBJ2-5, the V gene TRBV7-9; tentative D call: TRBD1 (7 bases). Trimming stripped 7 bases from V and 3 bases from J, with 18 bases between. This CDR3 has 15 residues. In germline, CDR1 is SEHNR, CDR2 FQNEAQ (reference sequence). In nucleotides, the CDR3 is TGTGCCAGCACCTCTAGGGGGGACAGAAAAGAGACCCAGTACTTC. Protein product: CASTSRGDRKETQYF.

The chain uses TRBV4-2 and TRBJ2-5; TRBD1 is a possible D gene (5 bases). Germline V CDR1 and CDR2: LGHNA, YNFKEQ. V lost 0 bases to trimming and J lost 0 bases, with 8 bases between them. The CDR3 consists of 15 residues. CDR3 sequence: CASSQDDRDQETQYF. CDR3 sequence (DNA): TGTGCCAGCAGCCAAGACGACAGAGACCAAGAGACCCAGTACTTC.

The V gene is TRBV27, the J gene TRBJ1-2; TRBD1 aligns across 7 bases. In germline, CDR1 is MNHEY, CDR2 SMNVEV (reference sequence). The CDR3 has 15 residues. The V gene end was trimmed by 1 base and the J gene end by 4 bases; junction bases not matched to a gene: 6. The DNA of the CDR3 is TGTGCCAGCAGTTTATATCCAGGGGGATTCTATGGCTACACCTTC. Protein: CASSLYPGGFYGYTF.

CDR3 region: CASSGREDSSYEQYF. In DNA form, the CDR3 reads TGTGCCAGCAGTGGTCGAGAGGACAGTTCCTACGAGCAGTACTTC. The genes are TRBV2 and TRBJ2-7; the D gene is possibly TRBD1 (6 bases). V lost 4 bases and J 1 base, leaving 14 bases between the germline ends. Germline lookup yields CDR1 SNHLY and CDR2 FYNNEI. The CDR3 sequence is 15 residues long.

The sample holds one count of this clone. The chain has TRBV27 and TRBJ2-7, with TRBD2 identical over 10 bases. Looked up from germline, CDR1 is MNHEY and CDR2 is SMNVEV (reference sequence). This CDR3 comprises 14 residues. The V and J ends lost 5 bases and 3 bases, in that order; junction bases with no gene match: 4. CDR3 in amino acids: CASSPWTSGYEQYF. CDR3 nucleotide sequence: TGTGCCAGCAGTCCCTGGACTAGCGGCTACGAGCAGTACTTC.

J is TRBJ1-1 and V is TRBV4-3; 8 nucleotides align to TRBD1. The CDR3 sequence is 15 residues long. J lost 1 base, V lost 2 bases, and 3 bases had no gene match. Germline lookup yields CDR1 LGHNA and CDR2 YSLEER. CDR3 coding DNA: TGCGCCAGCAGCCAACCACAGGGGGAGAACACTGAAGCTTTCTTT. Translated: CASSQPQGENTEAFF.

This chain uses TRBV19 with TRBJ1-2; D gene ambiguous. CDR1 is LNHDA and CDR2 is SQIVND in the germline V gene (reference sequence). The CDR3 contains 13 residues. V was shortened by 2 bases and J by 4 bases, with 8 bases between the two germline ends. CDR3 protein: CASSISEIYGYTF. The CDR3, as DNA: TGTGCCAGTAGTATATCGGAGATCTATGGCTACACCTTC.

The chain couples TRBV9 to TRBJ1-2, with 9 bases fitting TRBD1. Per germline, CDR1 SGDLS and CDR2 YYNGEE. V lost 4 bases and J lost 1; bases outside the gene matches: 5. This CDR3 spans 15 amino acids. Written as DNA, the CDR3 is TGTGCCAGCAGCCAACAGGGGGCGAATAACTATGGCTACACCTTC. This encodes CASSQQGANNYGYTF.

CDR3 region: CASSLGGQGWYF. The CDR3 DNA sequence: TGTGCCAGCAGCTTAGGGGGGCAGGGATGGTACTTC. The genes are TRBV11-2 and TRBJ2-7, with TRBD1 as a possible D gene (6 bases). CDR3 size: 12 residues. With 1 base removed from V and 12 bases from J, the gap between germline ends came to 13 bases. CDR1 and CDR2 (germline): SGHAT, FQNNGV.

This chain connects TRBV6-5 to TRBJ2-7; D perhaps matches TRBD1 (5 bases). CDR3 length equals 15 residues. Trimming removed 2 bases at V and 2 bases at J, with 13 bases between. Germline CDR1 is MNHEY and CDR2 is SVGAGI. CDR3 loop: CASSYNTDSTYEQYF. The CDR3 DNA sequence: TGTGCCAGCAGTTACAATACCGACAGCACCTACGAGCAGTACTTC.

This rearrangement joins TRBV5-1 to TRBJ2-2; the match to TRBD2 covers 7 bases. Germline V gives CDR1 SGHRS, CDR2 YFSETQ. Trimming removed 4 bases from V and 5 bases from J; junction bases left unmatched: 8. This CDR3 comprises 15 residues. CDR3 amino acids: CASSPQTSPTGELFF. CDR3 DNA: TGCGCCAGCAGCCCCCAGACTAGCCCAACCGGGGAGCTGTTTTTT.

This rearrangement joins TRBV23-1 to TRBJ1-6; 7 bases line up with TRBD1. TRBV23-1 is an open reading frame whose function is uncertain. Trimming at V came to 6 bases and at J to 5 bases, leaving 7 bases not matched to a gene. The CDR3 runs 15 residues. CDR3 bases: TGCGCCAGCAGCCTCCCGGGACAGAATAATTCACCCCTCCACTTT. Protein: CASSLPGQNNSPLHF.

The CDR3, as DNA: TGTGCCAGCAGTCACCAGCGGGGTGGGGGCTACACCTTC. This codes for CASSHQRGGGYTF. The gene calls are TRBV28 and TRBJ1-2; D is unclear. V was trimmed by 5 bases and J by 8 bases, leaving 15 bases between them. Germline V gene data show CDR1 as MDHEN and CDR2 as SYDVKM. This CDR3 is 13 amino acids long.

This clone was seen more than once but under ten times. The V call is TRBV7-2, the J call TRBJ2-3, with 8 bases identical to TRBD2. Germline values: CDR1 SGHTA, CDR2 FQGNSA. The V segment lost 2 bases and the J segment 5 bases; nucleotides outside the gene matches: 9. The CDR3 spans 16 residues. CDR3 coding DNA: TGTGCCAGCAGCTTATTGGCGGGGGGAGTAGGAGATACGCAGTATTTT. Translating gives CASSLLAGGVGDTQYF.